This T cell receptor (beta chain) was identified in a study of shared clonotypes between healthy human individuals. Study results and caveats: Sequencing depth was expected to affect clonotype sharing among donors. Few donors restricted represented genetic and exposure-history diversity.

Remarks on this clone: As yet, its antigen is unknown.

Measured with immunoSEQ multiplex PCR; TCRdb has only the in-frame clones, and not every one. This sample has about 730,000 clones, with approximately 72% found just once. This receptor was identified in a woman in her thirties in good health. The source material was memory CD4+ T cells sorted from blood. The subset: CD45RA-negative fraction.

CDR3 DNA: TGTGCCAGCAGTTTGGCCGGGGGCAATGGGAACACTGAAGCTTTCTTT. Its translation is CASSLAGGNGNTEAFF. The rearrangement joins TRBV28 to TRBJ1-1; D possibly corresponds to TRBD1 (6 bases). In germline, CDR1 is MDHEN, CDR2 SYDVKM. The CDR3 loop spans 16 amino acids. Trimming removed 3 bases at V and 1 base at J, with 15 bases between.